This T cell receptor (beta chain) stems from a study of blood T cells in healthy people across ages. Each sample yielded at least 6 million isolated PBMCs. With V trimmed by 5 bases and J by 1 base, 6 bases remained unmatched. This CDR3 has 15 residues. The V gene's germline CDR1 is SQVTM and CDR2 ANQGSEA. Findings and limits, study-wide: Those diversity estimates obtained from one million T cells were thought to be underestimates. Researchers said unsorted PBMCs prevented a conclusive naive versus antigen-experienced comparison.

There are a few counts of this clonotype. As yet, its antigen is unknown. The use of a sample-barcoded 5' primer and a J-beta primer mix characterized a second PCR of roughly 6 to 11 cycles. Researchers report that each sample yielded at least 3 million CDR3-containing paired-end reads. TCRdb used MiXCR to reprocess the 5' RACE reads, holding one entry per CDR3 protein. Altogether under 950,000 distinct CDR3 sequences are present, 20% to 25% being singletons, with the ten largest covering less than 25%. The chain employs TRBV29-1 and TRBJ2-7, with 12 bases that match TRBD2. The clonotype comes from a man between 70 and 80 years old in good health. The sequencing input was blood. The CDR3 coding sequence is TGCAGCGTTACGGGACTAGCGGGCCCGTCCTACGAGCAGTACTTC. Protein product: CSVTGLAGPSYEQYF.